This T cell receptor (beta chain) comes out of a study of T cell responses to AZD1222 COVID-19 vaccine. Study results and caveats: Just 5 to 7 people given AZD1222 tested seropositive at baseline. CD4 TCRs linked to vaccination spanned spike, dominating at 160-218 and 743-854. Once two AZD1222 doses were given, Spike-specific TCR breadth and depth went up.

Points on this clone: The antigen is unknown.

V was shortened by 3 bases and J by 5 bases, with 17 bases between the two germline ends. This CDR3 has 16 residues. CDR1 is MNHNS, CDR2 SASEGT, per germline. Using immunoSEQ multiplex PCR, the repertoire was profiled, and TCRdb retains in-frame clones only, with some absent. This table has approximately 84,000 clones, about four fifths appearing once. The clonotype comes from an adult who received the AZD1222 COVID-19 vaccine. The rearrangement uses TRBV6-1 and TRBJ2-1, with no clear D. Sequences were derived from peripheral blood, sampled 28 days after the second AZD1222 dose. DNA of the CDR3: TGTGCCAGCAGTGATCCGCATCCAGCCCCACACAATGAGCAGTTCTTC. It encodes CASSDPHPAPHNEQFF.